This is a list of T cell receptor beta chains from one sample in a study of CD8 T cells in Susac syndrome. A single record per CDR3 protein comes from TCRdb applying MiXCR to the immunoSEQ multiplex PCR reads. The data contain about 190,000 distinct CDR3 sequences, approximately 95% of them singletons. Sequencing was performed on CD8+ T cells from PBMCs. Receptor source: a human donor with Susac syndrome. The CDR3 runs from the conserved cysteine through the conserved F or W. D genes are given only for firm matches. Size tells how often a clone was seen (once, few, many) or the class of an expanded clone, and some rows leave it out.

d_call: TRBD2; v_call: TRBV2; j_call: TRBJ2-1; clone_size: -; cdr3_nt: TGTGCCAGTCTGATCCCTAGCGGGGTTTTCTCACGGCTGTTCTTC; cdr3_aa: CASLIPSGVFSRLFF
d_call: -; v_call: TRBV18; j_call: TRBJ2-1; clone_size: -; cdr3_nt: TGTGCCAGCTCACCCCAGGAGGGAAGTTGGGCATACAATGAGCAGTTCTTC; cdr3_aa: CASSPQEGSWAYNEQFF
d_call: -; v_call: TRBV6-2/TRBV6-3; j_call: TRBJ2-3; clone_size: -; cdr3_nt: TGTGCCAGCAGCCCCGGGCGGGGCCTATTCACAGATACGCAGTATTTT; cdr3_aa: CASSPGRGLFTDTQYF
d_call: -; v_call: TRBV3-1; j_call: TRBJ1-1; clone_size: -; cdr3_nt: TGTGCCAGCAGCCAAGCTATTATCATTTCGGCTGCTATGAACACTGAAGCTTTCTTT; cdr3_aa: CASSQAIIISAAMNTEAFF
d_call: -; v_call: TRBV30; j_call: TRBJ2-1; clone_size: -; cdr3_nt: TGTGCCTGGAGTGTAGACAACTATGAGCAGTTCTTC; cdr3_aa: CAWSVDNYEQFF
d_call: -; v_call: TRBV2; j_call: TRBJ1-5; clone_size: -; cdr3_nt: TGTGCCAGCAGTCCCGGAATCGATCAGCCCCAGCATTTT; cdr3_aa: CASSPGIDQPQHF
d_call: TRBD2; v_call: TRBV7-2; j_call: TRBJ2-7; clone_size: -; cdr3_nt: TGTGCCAGCACAGTAGCGGGAGGGGCCTACGAGCAGTACTTC; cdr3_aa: CASTVAGGAYEQYF
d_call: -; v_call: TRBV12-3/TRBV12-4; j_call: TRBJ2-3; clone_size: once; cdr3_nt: TGTGCCAGCAGTTCAGTGGGGGCCTTGGGAGATACGCAGTATTTT; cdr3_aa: CASSSVGALGDTQYF
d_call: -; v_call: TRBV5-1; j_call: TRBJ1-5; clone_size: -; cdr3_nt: TGCGCCAGCAGCTTGGCCTTGAGTCGTTCCTATAGCAATCAGCCCCAGCATTTT; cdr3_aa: CASSLALSRSYSNQPQHF
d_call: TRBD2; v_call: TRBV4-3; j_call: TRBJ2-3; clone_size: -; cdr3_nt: TGCGCCAGCAGCCAAGCGACTAGCGGGGGAAGGGATACGCAGTATTTT; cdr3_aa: CASSQATSGGRDTQYF
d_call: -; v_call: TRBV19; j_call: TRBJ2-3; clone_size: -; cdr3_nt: TGTGCCAGTAGTCCCCGGGACTCCCAGGATACGCAGTATTTT; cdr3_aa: CASSPRDSQDTQYF
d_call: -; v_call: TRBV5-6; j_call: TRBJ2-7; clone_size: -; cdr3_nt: TGTGCCAGCAGCTTCAGCTCGGGCTACGAGCAGTACTTC; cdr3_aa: CASSFSSGYEQYF
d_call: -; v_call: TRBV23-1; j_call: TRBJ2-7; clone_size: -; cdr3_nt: TGCGCCAGCAGTCAATCGAGGGGACCCTCCTCCTACGAGCAGTACTTC; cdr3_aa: CASSQSRGPSSYEQYF
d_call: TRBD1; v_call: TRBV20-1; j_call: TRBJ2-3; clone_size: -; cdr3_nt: TGCAGTGCACCTCTGACAGGGGGCGGCGCAGATACGCAGTATTTT; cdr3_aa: CSAPLTGGGADTQYF
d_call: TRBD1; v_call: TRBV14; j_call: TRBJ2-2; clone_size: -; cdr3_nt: TGTGCCAGCAGCACACGGGACAGGAAAGCCGGGGAGCTGTTTTTT; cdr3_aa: CASSTRDRKAGELFF
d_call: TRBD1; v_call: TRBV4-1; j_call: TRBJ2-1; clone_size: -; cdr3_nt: TGCGCCAGCAGCGGGACAGGGCCTTCCTACAATGAGCAGTTCTTC; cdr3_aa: CASSGTGPSYNEQFF
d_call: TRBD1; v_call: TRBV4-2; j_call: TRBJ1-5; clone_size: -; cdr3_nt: TGTGCCAGCAGCCACGACGACAGGGGCAATCAGCCCCAGCATTTT; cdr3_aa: CASSHDDRGNQPQHF
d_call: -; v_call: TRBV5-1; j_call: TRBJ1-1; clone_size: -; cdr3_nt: TGCGCCAGCAGCTTGTTCGGGGACGGGTACACTGAAGCTTTCTTT; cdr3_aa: CASSLFGDGYTEAFF